This TCR beta chain was found in a study of early T cells in non-severe SARS-CoV-2 infection. Unique molecular identifiers were added to individual cDNA molecules. TCRdb reprocessed the 5' RACE reads with MiXCR, giving one entry per CDR3 protein. Found here are 40,000 to 55,000 distinct CDR3 sequences, under 15% of them singletons; the top ten hold about 10%. The sample comprised whole blood. This TCR was sampled from an adult who was a healthcare worker with PCR-confirmed SARS-CoV-2 infection or an uninfected control (not recorded which).

CDR3 DNA sequence: TGTGCCAGCAGCTTATCCAGCGGGAGCGCAGATACGCAGTATTTT. Translating it yields CASSLSSGSADTQYF. The chain combines TRBV7-9 with TRBJ2-3; the match to TRBD2 covers 8 bases. After removal of 2 bases from V and 4 bases from J, the junction contained 5 bases not matched to a gene. The CDR3 consists of 15 residues. From germline, CDR1 is SEHNR and CDR2 FQNEAQ (reference sequence).